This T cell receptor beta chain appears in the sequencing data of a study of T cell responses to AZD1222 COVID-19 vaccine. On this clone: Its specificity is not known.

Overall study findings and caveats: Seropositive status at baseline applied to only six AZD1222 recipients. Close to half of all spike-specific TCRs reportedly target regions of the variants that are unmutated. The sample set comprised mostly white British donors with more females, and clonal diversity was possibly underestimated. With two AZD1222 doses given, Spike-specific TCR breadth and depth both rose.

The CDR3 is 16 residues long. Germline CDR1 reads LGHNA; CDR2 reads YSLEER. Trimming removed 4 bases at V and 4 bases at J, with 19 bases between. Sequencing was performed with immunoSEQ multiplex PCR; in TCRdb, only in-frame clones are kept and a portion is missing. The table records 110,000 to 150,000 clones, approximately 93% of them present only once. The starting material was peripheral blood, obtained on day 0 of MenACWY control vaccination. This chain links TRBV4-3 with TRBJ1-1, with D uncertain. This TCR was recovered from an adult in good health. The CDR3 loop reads CASSRSHGSLLTEAFF. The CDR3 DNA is TGCGCCAGCAGCCGGTCCCATGGCAGTCTCCTCACTGAAGCTTTCTTT.